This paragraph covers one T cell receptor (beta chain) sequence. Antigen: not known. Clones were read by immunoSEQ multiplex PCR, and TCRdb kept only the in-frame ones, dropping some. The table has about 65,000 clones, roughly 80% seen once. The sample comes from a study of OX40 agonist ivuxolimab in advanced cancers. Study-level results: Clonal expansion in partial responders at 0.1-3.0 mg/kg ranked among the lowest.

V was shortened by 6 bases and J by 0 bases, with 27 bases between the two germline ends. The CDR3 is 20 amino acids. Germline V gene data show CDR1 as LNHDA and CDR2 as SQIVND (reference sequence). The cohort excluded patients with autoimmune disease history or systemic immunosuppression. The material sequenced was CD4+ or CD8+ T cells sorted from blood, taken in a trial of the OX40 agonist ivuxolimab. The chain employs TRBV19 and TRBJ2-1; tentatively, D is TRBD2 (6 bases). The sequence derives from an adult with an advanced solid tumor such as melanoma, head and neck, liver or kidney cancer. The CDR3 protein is CASSRWPGTQYGSSYNEQFF. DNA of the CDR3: TGTGCCAGTAGCCGGTGGCCGGGGACCCAATACGGGAGCTCCTACAATGAGCAGTTCTTC. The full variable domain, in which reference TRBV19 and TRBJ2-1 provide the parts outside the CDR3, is DGGITQSPKYLFRKEGQNVTLSCEQNLNHDAMYWYRQDPGQGLRLIYYSQIVNDFQKGDIAEGYSVSREKKESFPLTVTSAQKNPTAFYLCASSRWPGTQYGSSYNEQFFGPGTRLTVL.